These 20 T cell receptor beta chains were sequenced from one sample in a study of blood T cell repertoires in COVID-19. TCRdb's table, derived via immunoSEQ multiplex PCR, lists solely in-frame clones and lacks some. The repertoire consists of about 200,000 clones, with more than 65% occurring once and the leading ten covering 7.9%. Sequencing was done on a sample of peripheral blood. All receptors come from an elderly woman with acute or convalescent COVID-19.

This clone was seen a few times. The chain employs TRBV2 and TRBJ1-5, with D uncertain. Per germline, CDR1 SNHLY and CDR2 FYNNEI. The CDR3 has 13 amino acids. The V and J ends lost 7 bases and 4 bases respectively, with 11 bases between them. CDR3 DNA: TGTGCCAGCAAGAACAGAGAGAATCAGCCCCAGCATTTT. Its translation: CASKNRENQPQHF.

This clone was counted only a few times. The J gene is TRBJ1-4, the V gene TRBV5-1; 9 bases fit TRBD1. Germline trimming cut 5 bases from V and 8 bases from J; bases unmatched to any gene: 13. CDR1 and CDR2 (germline): SGHRS, YFSETQ. The CDR3 covers 16 residues. The DNA of the CDR3 is TGCGCCAGCAGGGAGGGGACAGGGTCTCTTTGGGAAAAACTGTTTTTT. Translating it yields CASREGTGSLWEKLFF.

This chain links TRBV11-2 with TRBJ1-1; D gene uncertain. V lost 2 bases and J 5 bases, leaving 6 bases between the germline ends. Germline V lookup: CDR1 SGHAT, CDR2 FQNNGV. The CDR3 sequence is 12 residues long. The DNA for the CDR3 is TGTGCCAGCAGCTTAACGCGTACTGAAGCTTTCTTT. It yields the protein CASSLTRTEAFF.

This clone was seen a handful of times. This chain joins TRBV2 and TRBJ1-4, with 10 bases that match TRBD1. The CDR3 runs to 14 residues. The germline CDR1 and CDR2 sequences are SNHLY and FYNNEI. After removal of 11 bases from V and 6 bases from J, the junction contained 9 bases not matched to a gene. CDR3 nucleotide sequence: TGTGCCTCCCGACTGGGGACAGGGGATGAAAAACTGTTTTTT. This sequence encodes CASRLGTGDEKLFF.

The V and J genes are TRBV5-5 and TRBJ1-2; TRBD1 aligns across 8 bases. V gave up 0 bases and J gave up 5 bases; unmatched junction bases: 3. CDR3 length equals 14 residues. Per germline, CDR1 SGHKS and CDR2 YYEKEE (reference sequence). Here the CDR3 reads CASSLGTGFYGYTF. The CDR3 bases are TGTGCCAGCAGCTTGGGGACAGGGTTTTATGGCTACACCTTC.

V and J are TRBV27 and TRBJ1-2, with no clear D. The germline V gene has CDR1 MNHEY and CDR2 SMNVEV (reference sequence). V lost 4 bases and J lost 14, with 20 bases in between. The CDR3 has 13 amino acids. For the CDR3, the DNA is TGTGCCAGCAGTTCCTCGCTGGGTGAGTTGCGGACCTTC. Amino acid sequence: CASSSSLGELRTF.

The chain carries TRBV7-2 and TRBJ2-5; D possibly corresponds to TRBD1 (6 bases). Deletions cut 4 bases from V and 4 bases from J, with 16 bases between. CDR1 and CDR2 (germline): SGHTA, FQGNSA. This CDR3 has 15 amino acids. CDR3: CASSSTPGTLETQYF. The CDR3 nucleotides read TGTGCCAGCAGCTCAACTCCCGGGACATTAGAGACCCAGTACTTC. Full variable domain (outside the CDR3, taken from reference TRBV7-2 and TRBJ2-5): GAGVSQSPSNKVTEKGKDVELRCDPISGHTALYWYRQSLGQGLEFLIYFQGNSAPDKSGLPSDRFSAERTGGSVSTLTIQRTQQEDSAVYLCASSSTPGTLETQYFGPGTRLLVL.

The rearrangement joins TRBV19 to TRBJ1-1, with 7 positions matching TRBD1. Looked up from germline, CDR1 is LNHDA and CDR2 is SQIVND (reference sequence). The CDR3 totals 13 residues. V gave up 9 bases and J gave up 1 base; unmatched junction bases: 5. Here the CDR3 reads CASNRGPNTEAFF. CDR3 DNA sequence: TGTGCCAGCAACAGGGGACCGAACACTGAAGCTTTCTTT.

In this sample, this clone turned up a few times. The chain links TRBV3-1 (or the pseudogene TRBV3-2) to TRBJ1-1; D perhaps matches TRBD1 (5 bases). The V end was cut by 4 bases, the J end by 5 bases, with 17 bases between. The CDR3 runs to 15 residues. CDR1 is LGHDT and CDR2 is YNNKEL in the germline V gene (reference sequence). The CDR3 reads CASSPTQGFVTEAFF. The CDR3 DNA sequence: TGTGCCAGCAGCCCCACGCAGGGATTCGTAACTGAAGCTTTCTTT.

The CDR3: CASSAQGTGELFF. The CDR3 DNA reads TGTGCCAGCAGCGCACAGGGCACCGGGGAGCTGTTTTTT. J is TRBJ2-2 and V is TRBV6-5; a weak D match, TRBD1 (6 bases). CDR1 is MNHEY, CDR2 SVGAGI, per germline. V gave up 6 bases and J gave up 4 bases, with 9 bases separating them. This CDR3 region has 13 residues.

The sample holds a few counts of this clone. V usage is TRBV12-1 and J usage is TRBJ2-3; the table's D gene call, TRBD2, was not cross checked with the DNA. TRBV12-1 is listed as a pseudogene. The CDR3 loop spans 15 amino acids. The CDR3: CASSLSGSGTDTQYF. In DNA form, the CDR3 reads TGTGCCAGCAGCCTTAGCGGGAGCGGGACAGATACGCAGTATTTT.

This sequence joins TRBV29-1 and TRBJ2-1; 14 nucleotides line up with TRBD2. The CDR3 runs to 19 residues. The germline gives CDR1 SQVTM, CDR2 ANQGSEA. Trimming at V came to 0 bases and at J to 0 bases, leaving 7 bases not matched to a gene. The CDR3 region has the DNA TGCAGCGTTGAAGAGAGGCACGGGACTAGCGGGAGCTCCTACAATGAGCAGTTCTTC. Amino acid sequence: CSVEERHGTSGSSYNEQFF.

There are a few counts of this clone. The chain combines TRBV9 with TRBJ2-3; a possible D gene is TRBD2 (6 bases). The CDR3 extends over 16 amino acids. Trimming removed 4 bases from V and 3 bases from J, with 18 bases in between. From germline, CDR1 is SGDLS and CDR2 YYNGEE. In nucleotides, the CDR3 is TGTGCCAGCAGCCCGCTTCCGGGCGGGGCAACAGATACGCAGTATTTT. The encoded protein is CASSPLPGGATDTQYF.

The V gene is TRBV6-5, the J gene TRBJ1-1, with a weak D call TRBD1 (6 bases). The CDR3 extends over 15 amino acids. V lost 7 bases, J lost 0 bases, and 15 bases lay in between. Germline V lookup: CDR1 MNHEY, CDR2 SVGAGI. CDR3 coding DNA: TGTGCCAGCAAACAGACGGGACACATGAACACTGAAGCTTTCTTT. Its protein is CASKQTGHMNTEAFF.

The V call is TRBV19, the J call TRBJ2-7; the match to TRBD1 covers 8 bases. V trimming: 6 bases; J trimming: 5 bases; junction bases outside the gene matches: 6. From germline, CDR1 is LNHDA and CDR2 SQIVND (reference sequence). This CDR3 region has 13 residues. CDR3 nucleotide sequence: TGTGCCAGTAGGGGACAGGAGGTGGACGAGCAGTACTTC. Translating it yields CASRGQEVDEQYF.

J is TRBJ2-1 and V is TRBV19, with a tentative D call TRBD2 (6 bases). The V gene lost 6 bases and the J gene lost 10 bases, with 28 bases spanning the gap. This CDR3 is built from 17 residues. Germline V gives CDR1 LNHDA, CDR2 SQIVND (reference sequence). The CDR3 nucleotides are TGTGCCAGTAGCACCATTCGCGGCGGGGAGGTCTATTCGGAGCAGTTCTTC. Residues: CASSTIRGGEVYSEQFF.

V gene TRBV19 combines with J gene TRBJ1-6; 9 bases agree with TRBD1. The V and J ends lost 3 bases and 9 bases, in that order; junction bases with no gene match: 6. This CDR3 has 15 residues. CDR1 is LNHDA and CDR2 is SQIVND in the germline V gene (reference sequence). The CDR3 bases are TGTGCCAGTAGTATTGGGGGGGACAGGGCTTCACCCCTCCACTTT. Translating gives CASSIGGDRASPLHF.

The rearrangement joins TRBV18 to TRBJ2-1; TRBD1 matches at 10 bases. Trimming cost V 3 bases and J 8 bases; bases outside gene matches: 4. Germline assignment: CDR1 KGHSH and CDR2 LQKENI. The CDR3 spans 14 residues. CDR3 sequence reads: CASSPGTGVDEQFF. DNA of the CDR3: TGTGCCAGCTCACCGGGGACAGGGGTCGATGAGCAGTTCTTC.

This chain joins TRBV15 and TRBJ2-1; 13 nucleotides line up with TRBD2. This CDR3 is 20 amino acids long. V lost 0 bases, J lost 0 bases, and 8 bases stayed unmatched. Germline CDR1 and CDR2: LNHNV and YYDKDF (reference sequence). CDR3 nucleotide sequence: TGTGCCACCAGCAGAGATTGGACTAGCGGGAGTTTAAGCTCCTACAATGAGCAGTTCTTC. Its translation is CATSRDWTSGSLSSYNEQFF.

The rearrangement joins TRBV6-5 to TRBJ1-1, with a tentative D call TRBD1 (6 bases). The germline V gene has CDR1 MNHEY and CDR2 SVGAGI. This CDR3 region has 15 residues. V gave up 3 bases and J gave up 7 bases, with 18 bases separating them. The CDR3 protein is CASSYSPLRTDEAFF. CDR3 sequence (DNA): TGTGCCAGCAGTTATTCTCCTCTCAGGACAGATGAAGCTTTCTTT.